The 27 T cell receptor beta chains presented below share a single source sample, sequenced in a study of cytomegalovirus exposure and HLA in healthy donors (dated by TCRdb to the late 2010s). Library construction relied on the immunoSEQ multiplex PCR assay. The multiplex PCR relied on a mix of 60 forward primers for TCR Vbeta segments and 13 reverse primers for TCR Jbeta segments. As stored in TCRdb, this immuneACCESS dataset retains in-frame rearrangements with V and J assigned. A fraction of the clones does not appear; measured against another copy, unresolved V genes explain less than half of the discrepancy, and the remainder lacks a known reason. For this sample there are about 170,000 clones; 75% to 90% appear just once. The biggest ten clones account for 1% of the sample. Sequencing input: PBMCs. These receptors originate from a boy between 2 and 10 years old in good health and CMV-seronegative.

The chain has TRBV10-3 and TRBJ2-1; perhaps TRBD1 as D (5 bases). The CDR3 consists of 13 residues. V lost 4 bases and J 8 bases, leaving 12 bases between the germline ends. Germline values: CDR1 ENHRY, CDR2 SYGVKD. This CDR3 reads CAISVHQGDEQFF. In DNA form, the CDR3 reads TGTGCCATCAGTGTACATCAAGGGGATGAGCAGTTCTTC.

The V call is TRBV29-1, the J call TRBJ2-3, with 7 bases lining up with TRBD2. CDR1 is SQVTM, CDR2 ANQGSEA, per germline. This CDR3 is built from 16 residues. V gave up 4 bases and J gave up 0 bases; unmatched junction bases: 10. The CDR3, as DNA: TGCAGCGTTGGAGGATCGACTAGCTCTAGCACAGATACGCAGTATTTT. Amino acids: CSVGGSTSSSTDTQYF.

The chain combines TRBV18 with TRBJ2-5; D remains unclear. The closer fit of TRBJ2-7 to the DNA end suggests the J call may be wrong. Germline V gene sequence: CDR1 KGHSH, CDR2 LQKENI. This CDR3 contains 11 residues. The CDR3 protein is CASSPDYEQYF. CDR3 DNA sequence: TGTGCCAGCTCACCCGATTACGAGCAGTACTTC.

The chain recombines TRBV7-2 with TRBJ1-2; a weak D match, TRBD1 (6 bases). Per the germline V gene, CDR1 is SGHTA and CDR2 is FQGNSA. The CDR3 sequence is 15 residues long. V lost 0 bases to trimming and J lost 6 bases, with 14 bases between them. The CDR3 is CASSLAGSGADGYTF. Written as DNA, the CDR3 is TGTGCCAGCAGCTTAGCGGGGTCAGGGGCCGATGGCTACACCTTC.

The chain recombines TRBV13 with TRBJ2-1; maybe TRBD1 (5 bases). Germline V CDR1 and CDR2: PRHDT, FYEKMQ (reference sequence). This CDR3 region has 12 residues. With 4 bases removed from V and 7 bases from J, the gap between germline ends came to 8 bases. The CDR3 spells CASSWAGNEQFF. The CDR3 DNA follows: TGTGCCAGCAGCTGGGCAGGGAATGAGCAGTTCTTC.

The chain is built from TRBV27 and TRBJ1-2; 8 bases align to TRBD1. Germline V CDR1 and CDR2: MNHEY, SMNVEV (reference sequence). V lost 6 bases, J lost 4 bases, and 10 bases stayed unmatched. This CDR3 has 15 residues. CDR3 bases: TGTGCCAGCAGATCAGGGGGCCCACTGTCCTATGGCTACACCTTC. Translation gives CASRSGGPLSYGYTF.

The table lists this clone with a count of one. The chain combines TRBV18 with TRBJ2-1, with 8 bases identical to TRBD2. The CDR3 runs 15 residues. Germline V CDR1 and CDR2: KGHSH, LQKENI. The J segment lost 6 bases and the V segment lost 1 base, leaving 5 bases of the junction unmatched. CDR3: CASSPRTGGPNEQFF. The CDR3 DNA follows: TGTGCCAGCTCACCACGAACGGGAGGGCCCAATGAGCAGTTCTTC.

Worth noting for this clone: One end of the junction fails to match germline, which may point to a read error. CDR3 residues: CSSSYSGEGLGQPQHF. Written as DNA, the CDR3 is TGTTCCAGCAGCTACAGCGGGGAGGGTCTAGGGCAGCCCCAGCATTTT. The J gene is TRBJ1-5, the V gene TRBV7-9; D not resolved. The CDR3 is made up of 16 amino acids. Looked up from germline, CDR1 is SEHNR and CDR2 is FQNEAQ (reference sequence).

V is TRBV18 and J is TRBJ1-3; possible D gene TRBD1, 5 bases. V lost 3 bases to trimming and J lost 2 bases, with 11 bases between them. The CDR3 consists of 15 residues. CDR1 is KGHSH and CDR2 is LQKENI in the germline V gene. The CDR3 loop reads CASSPLTETGNTIYF. The CDR3 DNA sequence: TGTGCCAGCTCACCCCTGACAGAAACTGGAAACACCATATATTTT.

V usage is TRBV18 and J usage is TRBJ1-4, with D uncertain. Trimming pared 3 bases from V and 8 bases from J, leaving 13 bases between. The CDR3 sequence is 14 residues long. Germline V gene sequence: CDR1 KGHSH, CDR2 LQKENI. The CDR3 reads CASSPFAVGEKLFF. In DNA, the CDR3 is TGTGCCAGCTCACCCTTTGCCGTCGGGGAAAAACTGTTTTTT.

This chain joins TRBV27 and TRBJ1-2, with D perhaps matching TRBD1 (6 bases). This CDR3 is built from 16 residues. CDR1 is MNHEY, CDR2 SMNVEV, per germline (reference sequence). With 3 bases removed from V and 3 bases from J, the gap between germline ends came to 17 bases. The chain's CDR3 is CASSLGATGTHYGYTF. CDR3 nucleotide sequence: TGTGCCAGCAGTTTGGGGGCGACGGGCACCCACTATGGCTACACCTTC.

The chain uses TRBV6-4 and TRBJ1-1; no definite D call. The CDR3 has 14 residues. Germline CDR1 and CDR2: MRHNA and SNTAGT. Trimming took off 3 bases at V and 0 bases at J, with 8 bases between the two ends. The CDR3: CASSEARLNTEAFF. The CDR3 coding sequence is TGTGCCAGCAGTGAAGCCAGGTTGAACACTGAAGCTTTCTTT.

The chain is built from TRBV4-1 and TRBJ1-2; D is possibly TRBD1 (6 bases). This CDR3 spans 17 amino acids. Trimming cost V 0 bases and J 4 bases, with 18 bases left between them. Germline-derived CDR1 and CDR2 are MGHRA and YSYEKL. CDR3 amino acids: CASSQDGFRQGTYGYTF. DNA of the CDR3: TGCGCCAGCAGCCAAGATGGATTTCGTCAGGGGACCTATGGCTACACCTTC.

This CDR3 is CASSQVLAEGPFF. The CDR3 nucleotides are TGCGCCAGCAGCCAAGTTTTGGCGGAGGGCCCGTTCTTC. The rearrangement uses TRBV4-1 and TRBJ2-1; possibly TRBD2 for D (6 bases). Trimming removed 1 base from V and 15 bases from J, with 16 bases in between. The CDR3 loop spans 13 amino acids. Germline loops: CDR1 MGHRA, CDR2 YSYEKL.

The chain is built from TRBV6-5 and TRBJ2-1; D might be TRBD1 (6 bases). Trimming shortened V by 8 bases and J by 5 bases, and 16 bases separated the two germline ends. CDR3 length: 14 residues. The germline gives CDR1 MNHEY, CDR2 SVGAGI. In DNA form, the CDR3 reads TGTGCCAGCCATACAGGCGGACAGAACAATGAGCAGTTCTTC. Translation gives CASHTGGQNNEQFF.

The gene calls are TRBV5-1 and TRBJ2-1; D not certain. Germline V gene sequence: CDR1 SGHRS, CDR2 YFSETQ. V was clipped by 4 bases and J by 0 bases, with 11 bases between them. The CDR3 is made up of 15 amino acids. Here the CDR3 DNA reads TGCGCCAGCAGCGTAGGAGAAAGCTCCTACAATGAGCAGTTCTTC. This translates into CASSVGESSYNEQFF.

The chain uses TRBV30 and TRBJ1-6; TRBD1 matches at 10 bases. V gave up 0 bases and J gave up 9 bases; unmatched junction bases: 2. CDR3 length: 14 residues. Germline V CDR1 and CDR2: GTSNPN, SVGIG (reference sequence). In nucleotides, the CDR3 is TGTGCCTGGAGTGTAGGGACAGGGGCTTCACCCCTCCACTTT. Protein product: CAWSVGTGASPLHF.

This chain connects TRBV19 to TRBJ2-1; D might be TRBD1 (6 bases). The germline V and J ends were trimmed by 6 bases and 6 bases, with 15 bases remaining between them. CDR1 and CDR2 from the germline V gene are LNHDA and SQIVND (reference sequence). CDR3 length equals 14 residues. CDR3 protein: CASSATGKINEQFF. For the CDR3, the DNA is TGTGCCAGTAGCGCCACAGGGAAAATCAATGAGCAGTTCTTC.

The chain has TRBV10-3 and TRBJ2-3; 9 nucleotides align to TRBD2. J gave up 1 base and V 6 bases, and 8 bases lay outside the gene matches. The CDR3 loop spans 16 amino acids. CDR1 and CDR2 (germline): ENHRY, SYGVKD. The CDR3 nucleotides are TGTGCCATCAGCCCCGGGCTAGCGGGACGCACAGATACGCAGTATTTT. Encoded protein: CAISPGLAGRTDTQYF.

The rearrangement joins TRBV7-9 to TRBJ2-7, with a tentative D call TRBD1 (6 bases). Trimming shortened V by 1 base and J by 5 bases, and 6 bases separated the two germline ends. Germline CDR1 and CDR2: SEHNR and FQNEAQ (reference sequence). This CDR3 has 12 amino acids. The CDR3 coding sequence is TGTGCCAGCAGCTTAGGGACAGACGAGCAGTACGTC. Residues: CASSLGTDEQYV.

The chain links TRBV6-1 to TRBJ2-2; D is undetermined. This CDR3 spans 13 amino acids. The ends were cut back, 4 bases at V and 5 bases at J, with 8 bases in the middle. Germline loops: CDR1 MNHNS, CDR2 SASEGT. CDR3 loop: CASSGTETGELFF. The CDR3 region has the DNA TGTGCCAGCAGTGGAACAGAGACCGGGGAGCTGTTTTTT.

The chain recombines TRBV29-1 with TRBJ1-2; no definite D call. Trimming removed 6 bases from V and 5 bases from J, with 16 bases in between. The CDR3 consists of 13 residues. CDR1 is SQVTM, CDR2 ANQGSEA, per germline. CDR3 region: CSVWREGRYGYTF. In DNA form, the CDR3 reads TGCAGCGTCTGGCGGGAGGGAAGGTATGGCTACACCTTC.

The chain has TRBV18 and TRBJ2-3; D call uncertain. The ends were cut back, 0 bases at V and 2 bases at J, with 3 bases in the middle. Germline CDR1 KGHSH, CDR2 LQKENI. The CDR3 has 13 amino acids. CDR3 residues: CASSPPSTDTQYF. The CDR3 DNA follows: TGTGCCAGCTCACCACCCTCCACAGATACGCAGTATTTT. Variable domain in full (rest from reference TRBV18 and TRBJ2-3): NAGVMQNPRHLVRRRGQEARLRCSPMKGHSHVYWYRQLPEEGLKFMVYLQKENIIDESGMPKERFSAEFPKEGPSILRIQQVVRGDSAAYFCASSPPSTDTQYFGPGTRLTVL.

This chain uses TRBV29-1 with TRBJ2-1; the D is unclear. Germline lookup yields CDR1 SQVTM and CDR2 ANQGSEA. Trimming removed 4 bases from V and 6 bases from J, with 4 bases in between. The CDR3 consists of 10 residues. CDR3 sequence: CSVVLNEQFF. Here the CDR3 DNA reads TGCAGCGTTGTACTCAATGAGCAGTTCTTC.

The genes are TRBV10-3 and TRBJ1-2; no clear D gene. Trimming left V 5 bases short and J 8 bases short, with 21 bases between. Germline V lookup: CDR1 ENHRY, CDR2 SYGVKD. This CDR3 comprises 15 residues. The CDR3 nucleotides are TGTGCCATCAGTCCAACAGAGGGCACCCAGGAGGGCTACACCTTC. It translates to CAISPTEGTQEGYTF.

The rearrangement uses TRBV5-4 and TRBJ2-2; 7 nucleotides line up with TRBD2. The CDR3 extends over 14 amino acids. V shed 4 bases, J shed 5 bases, and the junction held 5 bases outside the gene matches. Germline V CDR1 and CDR2: SGHNT, YYREEE (reference sequence). The CDR3 DNA follows: TGTGCCAGCAGCCATCGCGGGGGAACCGGGGAGCTGTTTTTT. It encodes CASSHRGGTGELFF.

This clone was seen a few times. The chain uses TRBV9 and TRBJ2-7; 8 bases map to TRBD1. Per germline, CDR1 SGDLS and CDR2 YYNGEE. The J segment lost 4 bases and the V segment lost 3 bases, leaving 6 bases of the junction unmatched. This CDR3 contains 14 residues. CDR3 residues: CASSGRQGLYEQYF. Here the CDR3 DNA reads TGTGCCAGCAGCGGGCGACAGGGGTTATACGAGCAGTACTTC.